This T cell receptor beta chain was sequenced in a study of CD8 T cells in ankylosing spondylitis. Study observations and caveats: Ankylosing spondylitis blood seemed to carry a telltale TCR beta motif made of about 8 highly homologous variants. Those disease-linked clones were CD8+; they were also relatively rare in peripheral blood. Disease-linked clones reportedly showed significant enrichment in matched ankylosing spondylitis synovial fluid. Earlier studies detected some motif variants in reactive arthritis synovial fluid and blood.

The CDR3 length is 16 residues. CDR1 is SEHNR, CDR2 FQNEAQ, per germline (reference sequence). V dropped 5 bases and J dropped 2; count of bases not matched to a gene: 9. Libraries of TCR beta came from quantitative 5'-RACE with molecular barcodes. In TCRdb, the 5' RACE reads were re-called with MiXCR into one record per CDR3 protein. The sample records approximately 550,000 distinct CDR3 sequences, about 13% being singletons. In the case of this clonotype: Its antigen is not known.

The chain recombines TRBV7-9 with TRBJ2-7, with TRBD2 matching over 10 bases. Specimen: blood, either unsorted or a sorted T cell fraction (not recorded which). This clonotype was obtained from a male donor with ankylosing spondylitis. The CDR3 coding sequence is TGTGCCAGCAGCCCGCAGGGGACTAGCGTAGCCTACGAGCAGTACGTC. Its protein is CASSPQGTSVAYEQYV.